These 25 T cell receptor beta chains were all obtained from the same sample, sequenced in a study of Ad26.COV2.S vaccination and SARS-CoV-2 variants. Treatment specified: around 19 received Ad26.COV2.S at low or high dose, single or two shots; 5 received placebo; per-sample allocation not given. On day 63 after the first injection, vaccine and placebo recipients gave samples. Generated by immunoSEQ multiplex PCR, the TCRdb table keeps only in-frame clones and is missing some. The data contain about 680,000 clones, roughly 90% of them singletons. The source was peripheral blood, collected in a trial of Ad26.COV2.S vaccine versus placebo. All receptors derive from a person aged 18-65 years who received the Ad26.COV2.S COVID-19 vaccine or a placebo.

The V call is TRBV7-2, the J call TRBJ1-4, with a weak D call TRBD1 (5 bases). The CDR3 extends over 15 amino acids. Trimming pared 5 bases from V and 3 bases from J, leaving 13 bases between. Germline V gene sequence: CDR1 SGHTA, CDR2 FQGNSA. CDR3 region: CASSISGTANEKLFF. The CDR3 DNA reads TGTGCCAGCAGCATCTCCGGGACGGCTAATGAAAAACTGTTTTTT. Complete variable domain (other parts from reference TRBV7-2 and TRBJ1-4): GAGVSQSPSNKVTEKGKDVELRCDPISGHTALYWYRQSLGQGLEFLIYFQGNSAPDKSGLPSDRFSAERTGGSVSTLTIQRTQQEDSAVYLCASSISGTANEKLFFGSGTQLSVL.

This chain joins TRBV27 and TRBJ1-2, with a weak D call TRBD1 (6 bases). Looked up from germline, CDR1 is MNHEY and CDR2 is SMNVEV (reference sequence). V gave up 2 bases and J gave up 6 bases, with 16 bases separating them. This CDR3 has 15 residues. The DNA of the CDR3 is TGTGCCAGCAGTTTAAGACAGGCCCCTGGAGATGGCTACACCTTC. It codes for CASSLRQAPGDGYTF.

This clone was recorded only once. This sequence joins TRBV5-6 and TRBJ2-7; either TRBD1 or TRBD2 may supply D (6 bases each). V lost 7 bases, J lost 4 bases, and 9 bases lay in between. This CDR3 comprises 11 residues. Germline V gene data show CDR1 as SGHDT and CDR2 as YYEEEE. For the CDR3, the DNA is TGTGCCAGCGGAGGGGGTTACGAGCAGTACTTC. It yields the protein CASGGGYEQYF. The variable domain in full, with the rest retrieved from reference TRBV5-6 and TRBJ2-7, is DAGVTQSPTHLIKTRGQQVTLRCSPKSGHDTVSWYQQALGQGPQFIFQYYEEEERQRGNFPDRFSGHQFPNYSSELNVNALLLGDSALYLCASGGGYEQYFGPGTRLTVT.

The J gene is TRBJ2-5, the V gene TRBV12-3 or TRBV12-4, with 8 bases lining up with TRBD1. This CDR3 comprises 12 residues. The V and J ends lost 6 bases and 4 bases, in that order; junction bases with no gene match: 1. The DNA for the CDR3 is TGTGCCAGCAGCGGACAGGGAGAGACCCAGTACTTC. Translation gives CASSGQGETQYF.

J is TRBJ1-5 and V is TRBV7-2; no definite D call. The CDR3 is 14 amino acids. Trimming took off 1 base at V and 5 bases at J, with 9 bases between the two ends. Germline CDR1 reads SGHTA; CDR2 reads FQGNSA. DNA of the CDR3: TGTGCCAGCAGCTTAGGGTTCCGAGATCAGCCCCAGCATTTT. This translates into CASSLGFRDQPQHF.

V and J are TRBV6-5 and TRBJ2-3; TRBD2 agrees at 9 bases. Germline values: CDR1 MNHEY, CDR2 SVGAGI. V was clipped by 4 bases and J by 3 bases; unmatched bases: 8. The CDR3 runs 16 residues. CDR3 bases: TGTGCCAGCAGTTCGATGTCGCGGGGGGGAACAGATACGCAGTATTTT. This gives the protein CASSSMSRGGTDTQYF.

The J gene is TRBJ2-1, the V gene TRBV10-2, with 10 bases matching TRBD2. After removal of 4 bases from V and 0 bases from J, the junction contained 6 bases not matched to a gene. Germline V gene sequence: CDR1 WSHSY, CDR2 SAAADI. The CDR3 length is 17 residues. CDR3: CASSGTSGGSSYNEQFF. In nucleotides, the CDR3 is TGCGCCAGCAGTGGGACTAGCGGAGGGAGCTCCTACAATGAGCAGTTCTTC.

V is TRBV11-2 and J is TRBJ1-5; D might be TRBD1 (5 bases). With 3 bases removed from V and 5 bases from J, the gap between germline ends came to 8 bases. CDR1 is SGHAT, CDR2 FQNNGV, per germline. The CDR3 runs 13 residues. CDR3 residues: CASSFFRDQPQHF. CDR3 DNA: TGTGCCAGCAGCTTTTTCAGGGATCAGCCCCAGCATTTT.

The V gene is TRBV6-1, the J gene TRBJ2-7, with D unresolved. Per germline, CDR1 MNHNS and CDR2 SASEGT. CDR3 length: 16 amino acids. V lost 0 bases and J lost 2, with 14 bases in between. The CDR3 sequence: CASSEAALIAPYEQYF. DNA of the CDR3: TGTGCCAGCAGTGAAGCGGCCTTGATAGCTCCCTACGAGCAGTACTTC.

The chain combines TRBV10-3 with TRBJ2-1, with D possibly matching TRBD2 (6 bases). V lost 5 bases and J 1 base, leaving 12 bases between the germline ends. Germline CDR1 ENHRY, CDR2 SYGVKD. The CDR3 loop spans 15 amino acids. CDR3 residues: CAISSTSLSYNEQFF. CDR3 bases: TGTGCCATCAGTTCGACTAGTCTTTCCTACAATGAGCAGTTCTTC.

This sequence joins TRBV6-2 or TRBV6-3 and TRBJ1-2; perhaps TRBD1 as D (5 bases). Germline values: CDR1 MNHEY, CDR2 SVGEGT. Trimming removed 2 bases from V and 8 bases from J, with 9 bases in between. The length of the CDR3 is 12 residues. The CDR3, as DNA: TGTGCCAGCAGTTACGGGACCGAGGGCTACACCTTC. Its protein is CASSYGTEGYTF.

V is TRBV5-4 and J is TRBJ2-1; a weak D match, TRBD2 (6 bases). CDR1 and CDR2 (germline): SGHNT, YYREEE (reference sequence). V was clipped by 5 bases and J by 7 bases, with 16 bases between them. This CDR3 spans 14 amino acids. In nucleotides, the CDR3 is TGTGCCAGCAGAAACCGGGACTCGACAAATGAGCAGTTCTTC. Translation: CASRNRDSTNEQFF.

The chain recombines TRBV27 with TRBJ1-5; 7 bases are shared with TRBD1. The CDR3 extends over 14 amino acids. Losses at the gene ends were 5 bases for V and 1 base for J; bases not matched to a gene: 2. The germline V gene encodes CDR1 MNHEY and CDR2 SMNVEV (reference sequence). CDR3 nucleotides: TGTGCCAGCAGTGCACAGGGGAGCAATCAGCCCCAGCATTTT. This codes for CASSAQGSNQPQHF.

The chain is built from TRBV18 and TRBJ2-6; 10 bases match TRBD1. Trimming took 5 bases from V and 0 from J; bases not matched to a gene: 4. Germline assignment: CDR1 KGHSH and CDR2 LQKENI. The CDR3 contains 17 residues. The CDR3 loop reads CASSAGQGFSGANVLTF. The CDR3 DNA sequence: TGTGCCAGCTCAGCGGGACAGGGGTTCTCTGGGGCCAACGTCCTGACTTTC.

The chain carries TRBV13 and TRBJ2-1; no reliable D call. CDR1 and CDR2 (germline): PRHDT, FYEKMQ (reference sequence). V was shortened by 2 bases and J by 0 bases, with 8 bases between the two germline ends. There are 15 residues in the CDR3. CDR3 region: CASSLSLSSYNEQFF. In DNA, the CDR3 is TGTGCCAGCAGCTTAAGCCTAAGCTCCTACAATGAGCAGTTCTTC. Full variable domain (rest looked up from reference TRBV13 and TRBJ2-1): AAGVIQSPRHLIKEKRETATLKCYPIPRHDTVYWYQQGPGQDPQFLISFYEKMQSDKGSIPDRFSAQQFSDYHSELNMSSLELGDSALYFCASSLSLSSYNEQFFGPGTRLTVL.

V is TRBV7-8 and J is TRBJ1-5; D uncertain. Germline-derived CDR1 and CDR2 are SGHVS and FQNEAQ. The CDR3 loop spans 13 amino acids. The V and J ends lost 4 bases and 0 bases respectively, with 4 bases between them. The CDR3, as DNA: TGTGCCAGCAGCTCCGTTAGCAATCAGCCCCAGCATTTT. It specifies CASSSVSNQPQHF.

J is TRBJ1-1 and V is TRBV4-1; TRBD1 aligns across 7 bases. J was trimmed by 1 base and V by 0 bases; bases with no gene match: 5. The CDR3 runs to 16 residues. Germline values: CDR1 MGHRA, CDR2 YSYEKL. The CDR3 bases are TGCGCCAGCAGCCAAGAATCGGGACAGAGGAACACTGAAGCTTTCTTT. Residues: CASSQESGQRNTEAFF.

The rearrangement links TRBV5-8 to TRBJ1-1, with D unresolved. Trimming stripped 9 bases from V and 7 bases from J, with 22 bases between. Per germline, CDR1 SGHTS and CDR2 YDEGEE. This CDR3 region has 14 residues. The CDR3 bases are TGTGCCACCCCTCTCCCCACCCAGTCCTATGAAGCTTTCTTT. Protein product: CATPLPTQSYEAFF.

The chain has TRBV7-9 and TRBJ1-6; 8 bases fit TRBD1. Germline CDR1 and CDR2: SEHNR and FQNEAQ (reference sequence). Trimming removed 4 bases from V and 0 bases from J; junction bases left unmatched: 8. CDR3 length: 18 amino acids. The CDR3 loop reads CASSSDRAKSSYNSPLHF. The CDR3 DNA is TGTGCCAGCAGCTCGGACAGGGCAAAGAGCTCCTATAATTCACCCCTCCACTTT.

This sequence joins TRBV10-3 and TRBJ2-1; D perhaps matches TRBD2 (6 bases). Trimming pared 8 bases from V and 0 bases from J, leaving 17 bases between. CDR1 and CDR2 from the germline V gene are ENHRY and SYGVKD. The CDR3 sequence is 16 residues long. The CDR3 bases are TGTGCCATCTTAAATGGGGCGGGAAGCTCCTACAATGAGCAGTTCTTC. This sequence encodes CAILNGAGSSYNEQFF.

The rearrangement joins TRBV3-1 (or the pseudogene TRBV3-2) to TRBJ2-1; TRBD1 or TRBD2 may be the D gene (5 bases each). Germline V gene sequence: CDR1 LGHDT, CDR2 YNNKEL (reference sequence). V gave up 3 bases and J gave up 2 bases, with 11 bases separating them. The CDR3 has 15 residues. The CDR3 region has the DNA TGTGCCAGCAGCCAGGGGACCGCCGCCTACAATGAGCAGTTCTTC. Protein sequence: CASSQGTAAYNEQFF.

The chain joins TRBV29-1 to TRBJ2-7; unclear D gene. V lost 3 bases and J lost 1, with 7 bases in between. This CDR3 region has 12 residues. Germline-derived CDR1 and CDR2 are SQVTM and ANQGSEA. CDR3 residues: CSVDSGSYEQYF. The CDR3 DNA is TGCAGCGTTGATTCAGGTTCCTACGAGCAGTACTTC.

The rearrangement links TRBV30 to TRBJ1-4; TRBD1 matches 9 bases. The CDR3 spans 15 residues. V was clipped by 1 base and J by 3 bases; unmatched bases: 3. Germline V CDR1 and CDR2: GTSNPN, SVGIG (reference sequence). CDR3 in DNA: TGTGCCTGGAGTGGGACAGGGGCCTCTAATGAAAAACTGTTTTTT. Protein: CAWSGTGASNEKLFF.

Concerning this clone: This same CDR3 is encoded by further DNA sequences in the sample. The rearrangement joins TRBV5-1 to TRBJ2-3; 7 bases align to TRBD2. J gave up 1 base and V 0 bases, and 5 bases lay outside the gene matches. Looked up from germline, CDR1 is SGHRS and CDR2 is YFSETQ. The length of the CDR3 is 16 residues. In DNA, the CDR3 is TGCGCCAGCAGCTTGGGCGCGGGAGCTGGCACAGATACGCAGTATTTT. It is translated as CASSLGAGAGTDTQYF.

The rearrangement joins TRBV7-2 to TRBJ1-2; no reliable D call. Germline V gene data show CDR1 as SGHTA and CDR2 as FQGNSA. The V and J ends lost 1 base and 8 bases respectively, with 14 bases between them. The length of the CDR3 is 14 residues. CDR3 loop: CASSLGLPPGGYTF. For the CDR3, the DNA is TGTGCCAGCAGCTTAGGCCTCCCCCCCGGGGGCTACACCTTC.